These 27 T cell receptor beta chains were all obtained from the same sample, sequenced in a study of blood T cell repertoires in COVID-19. The method was immunoSEQ multiplex PCR; TCRdb's version includes in-frame clones alone and lacks a portion of them. The data contain about 51,000 clones, roughly 91% of them singletons. Sequenced material: peripheral blood. Receptor source: a man aged 50 to 59 with active COVID-19.

In the case of this clone: A read error may produce the germline difference seen at one junction end. The chain uses TRBV23-1 and TRBJ2-7; TRBD1 might be the D (5 bases). TRBV23-1 is assigned to the ORF class and has an uncertain function. The CDR3 is 13 amino acids. The CDR3 nucleotides are TGCGCCAGCAGTCAATGGGGTGAACAGGTCTCCCACTTC. It encodes CASSQWGEQVSHF.

The chain uses TRBV19 and TRBJ1-1; TRBD1 aligns across 8 bases. With V trimmed by 5 bases and J by 4 bases, 6 bases remained unmatched. The CDR3 is 14 amino acids. CDR1 and CDR2 from the germline V gene are LNHDA and SQIVND (reference sequence). The CDR3 sequence: CASSPGGATTEAFF. In DNA, the CDR3 is TGTGCCAGTAGTCCAGGGGGCGCGACCACTGAAGCTTTCTTT.

The chain has TRBV3-1 (or the pseudogene TRBV3-2) and TRBJ1-1, with D perhaps TRBD1 (5 bases). The V end lost 9 bases, the J end lost 4 bases, and 12 bases lay between the germline ends. Germline V lookup: CDR1 LGHDT, CDR2 YNNKEL (reference sequence). This CDR3 has 12 amino acids. The CDR3 reads CASSGGGTEAFF. CDR3 DNA sequence: TGTGCCAGTTCGGGGGGTGGCACTGAAGCTTTCTTT.

This sequence joins TRBV6-5 and TRBJ2-7; tentatively, D is TRBD2 (7 bases). Trimming shortened V by 6 bases and J by 4 bases, and 19 bases separated the two germline ends. The CDR3 consists of 15 residues. CDR1 and CDR2 (germline): MNHEY, SVGAGI. The CDR3 loop is CASRPRGGFLYEQYF. CDR3 nucleotide sequence: TGTGCCAGCAGACCTAGGGGGGGATTTCTTTACGAGCAGTACTTC.

DNA for the CDR3: TGTGCCAGCAGGGCAGGGGGCTTCGGGGAGCTGTTTTTT. This gives the protein CASRAGGFGELFF. This chain uses TRBV2 with TRBJ2-2; 8 nucleotides line up with TRBD1. This CDR3 has 13 residues. Germline CDR1 reads SNHLY; CDR2 reads FYNNEI. V dropped 6 bases and J dropped 7; count of bases not matched to a gene: 4. Full variable domain (remainder filled in from reference TRBV2 and TRBJ2-2): EPEVTQTPSHQVTQMGQEVILRCVPISNHLYFYWYRQILGQKVEFLVSFYNNEISEKSEIFDDQFSVERPDGSNFTLKIRSTKLEDSAMYFCASRAGGFGELFFGEGSRLTVL.

The chain has TRBV5-6 and TRBJ1-2, with TRBD1 as a possible D gene (6 bases). This CDR3 spans 15 amino acids. CDR1 SGHDT and CDR2 YYEEEE come from the germline V gene. Trimming removed 4 bases from V and 2 bases from J, with 15 bases in between. CDR3 sequence reads: CASSPTHRVNYGYTF. DNA for the CDR3: TGTGCCAGCAGCCCAACTCACAGGGTCAACTATGGCTACACCTTC.

The rearrangement joins TRBV7-2 to TRBJ2-7, with TRBD1 matching 7 bases. The CDR3 covers 16 residues. The V segment lost 1 base and the J segment 0 bases; nucleotides outside the gene matches: 6. The germline gives CDR1 SGHTA, CDR2 FQGNSA. CDR3 sequence: CASSLGSGGGSYEQYF. The CDR3, as DNA: TGTGCCAGCAGCTTAGGTTCAGGGGGTGGCTCCTACGAGCAGTACTTC.

In its sample, this clone was seen a few times. The chain carries TRBV7-9 and TRBJ1-5, with TRBD1 as a possible D gene (6 bases). Trimming stripped 3 bases from V and 3 bases from J, with 9 bases between. The CDR3 contains 14 residues. Germline CDR1 and CDR2: SEHNR and FQNEAQ (reference sequence). CDR3 region: CASSFTGNNQPQHF. CDR3 DNA sequence: TGTGCCAGCAGCTTTACAGGGAACAATCAGCCCCAGCATTTT.

This sequence joins TRBV5-4 and TRBJ2-5, with 8 bases fitting TRBD1. Per germline, CDR1 SGHNT and CDR2 YYREEE (reference sequence). Trimming took 4 bases from V and 5 from J; bases not matched to a gene: 7. The CDR3 sequence is 14 residues long. CDR3 nucleotides: TGTGCCAGCAGCCAACAGGGGGAAGGGGAGACCCAGTACTTC. Translated: CASSQQGEGETQYF.

V is TRBV4-2 and J is TRBJ1-3; D not certain. Germline CDR1 is LGHNA and CDR2 is YNFKEQ. CDR3 length: 16 amino acids. V gave up 0 bases and J gave up 6 bases, with 15 bases separating them. CDR3 protein: CASSQDGWRLANTIYF. The CDR3, as DNA: TGTGCCAGCAGCCAAGACGGGTGGAGACTGGCAAACACCATATATTTT.

CDR3 region: CASSQELGGRGYGYTF. The CDR3, as DNA: TGCGCCAGCAGCCAAGAACTCGGGGGTAGGGGCTATGGCTACACCTTC. The chain employs TRBV4-1 and TRBJ1-2; possibly TRBD1 for D (5 bases). The CDR3 consists of 16 residues. Germline V gives CDR1 MGHRA, CDR2 YSYEKL. Trimming took off 0 bases at V and 4 bases at J, with 15 bases between the two ends.

The chain recombines TRBV12-3 or TRBV12-4 with TRBJ1-5, with 9 bases fitting TRBD1. This CDR3 contains 13 residues. V shed 7 bases and J 6 bases; nucleotides not matched to a gene: 4. In DNA form, the CDR3 reads TGTGCCAGCAAGGGACAGGGTAGTCAGCCCCAGCATTTT. Amino acid sequence: CASKGQGSQPQHF.

The chain uses TRBV7-2 and TRBJ2-2; 7 bases are shared with TRBD2. J gave up 5 bases and V 3 bases, and 3 bases lay outside the gene matches. Germline V gene sequence: CDR1 SGHTA, CDR2 FQGNSA. The CDR3 loop spans 14 amino acids. The CDR3 reads CASSFKGGTGELFF. The CDR3 bases are TGTGCCAGCAGCTTTAAGGGAGGGACCGGGGAGCTGTTTTTT.

The chain carries TRBV13 and TRBJ1-1; D may be TRBD1 (5 bases). V was trimmed by 6 bases and J by 7 bases, leaving 12 bases between them. Per germline, CDR1 PRHDT and CDR2 FYEKMQ (reference sequence). There are 12 residues in the CDR3. The chain's CDR3 is CASRVGTGEAFF. The CDR3 region has the DNA TGTGCCAGCAGGGTAGGAACAGGTGAAGCTTTCTTT.

The chain uses TRBV9 and TRBJ2-1; a possible D gene is TRBD1 (5 bases). Germline CDR1 is SGDLS and CDR2 is YYNGEE. V dropped 4 bases and J dropped 8 bases, with 16 bases sitting between them. The CDR3 loop spans 14 amino acids. CDR3 sequence reads: CASSPQLWGDEQFF. Written as DNA, the CDR3 is TGTGCCAGCAGCCCTCAACTGTGGGGCGATGAGCAGTTCTTC.

The chain combines TRBV19 with TRBJ2-2; D uncertain. Germline lookup yields CDR1 LNHDA and CDR2 SQIVND (reference sequence). V gave up 1 base and J gave up 6 bases, with 12 bases separating them. The CDR3 is made up of 15 amino acids. CDR3 region: CASSIGIRAPGELFF. The CDR3 DNA reads TGTGCCAGTAGTATAGGGATAAGAGCGCCCGGGGAGCTGTTTTTT. The full variable domain, rest sourced from reference TRBV19 and TRBJ2-2, is DGGITQSPKYLFRKEGQNVTLSCEQNLNHDAMYWYRQDPGQGLRLIYYSQIVNDFQKGDIAEGYSVSREKKESFPLTVTSAQKNPTAFYLCASSIGIRAPGELFFGEGSRLTVL.

This chain joins TRBV30 and TRBJ2-7; maybe TRBD2 (6 bases). The germline V and J ends were trimmed by 4 bases and 4 bases, with 17 bases remaining between them. The CDR3 extends over 14 amino acids. Germline V CDR1 and CDR2: GTSNPN, SVGIG (reference sequence). The DNA of the CDR3 is TGTGCCTGGACCTCAATTCCGGGGGATTACGAGCAGTACTTC. Residues: CAWTSIPGDYEQYF.

The gene calls are TRBV4-3 and TRBJ1-2; maybe TRBD1 (5 bases). Trimming pared 2 bases from V and 2 bases from J, leaving 12 bases between. Germline assignment: CDR1 LGHNA and CDR2 YSLEER. The CDR3 length is 15 residues. In DNA form, the CDR3 reads TGCGCCAGCAGCCAAAACAGGAACTGGAACTATGGCTACACCTTC. This translates into CASSQNRNWNYGYTF.

This clone was detected only a few times. CDR3 nucleotide sequence: TGTGCCAGCAGTGACGCGGCCGGCTATGGCTACACCTTC. It codes for CASSDAAGYGYTF. V usage is TRBV2 and J usage is TRBJ1-2; D remains ambiguous. CDR3 length equals 13 residues. Germline assignment: CDR1 SNHLY and CDR2 FYNNEI. V gave up 3 bases and J gave up 4 bases, with 9 bases separating them.

J is TRBJ2-1 and V is TRBV29-1, with 8 bases identical to TRBD1. Germline V lookup: CDR1 SQVTM, CDR2 ANQGSEA. This CDR3 is 13 amino acids long. J was trimmed by 7 bases and V by 5 bases; bases with no gene match: 7. The CDR3 nucleotides are TGCAGCGTTTATCCGGGACAGGCAAATGAGCAGTTCTTC. It encodes CSVYPGQANEQFF.

This clone has only a few counts. The chain employs TRBV6-6 and TRBJ2-1, with 12 bases aligning to TRBD2. This CDR3 spans 14 amino acids. V shed 5 bases and J 6 bases; nucleotides not matched to a gene: 2. Germline CDR1 reads MNHNY; CDR2 reads SVGAGI (reference sequence). The CDR3, as DNA: TGTGCCAGCAGTCTGACTAGCGGGGGCAATGAGCAGTTCTTC. Translation: CASSLTSGGNEQFF.

The V call is TRBV6-5, the J call TRBJ1-1; D not resolved. CDR3 length: 14 residues. The germline V gene encodes CDR1 MNHEY and CDR2 SVGAGI. V lost 2 bases, J lost 4 bases, and 11 bases lay in between. This CDR3 reads CASSYGGRGTEAFF. The DNA for the CDR3 is TGTGCCAGCAGTTACGGAGGACGGGGCACTGAAGCTTTCTTT.

This clone has only one observation. The J gene is TRBJ2-5, the V gene TRBV2; 10 nucleotides agree with TRBD1. The V gene end was trimmed by 4 bases and the J gene end by 7 bases; junction bases not matched to a gene: 3. This CDR3 is 13 amino acids long. CDR1 and CDR2 (germline): SNHLY, FYNNEI. Here the CDR3 reads CASSARDRGTQYF. CDR3 in DNA: TGTGCCAGCAGTGCCCGGGACAGGGGGACCCAGTACTTC.

This sequence joins TRBV5-1 and TRBJ2-5; 13 bases fit TRBD2. V shed 4 bases, J shed 6 bases, and the junction held 6 bases outside the gene matches. Per the germline V gene, CDR1 is SGHRS and CDR2 is YFSETQ. The CDR3 runs to 15 residues. CDR3 sequence: CASSPGLAGAKTQYF. For the CDR3, the DNA is TGCGCCAGCAGCCCCGGACTAGCGGGAGCAAAGACCCAGTACTTC.

V and J are TRBV2 and TRBJ2-5; the D gene is possibly TRBD1 (5 bases). Germline values: CDR1 SNHLY, CDR2 FYNNEI. V was pared by 7 bases and J by 2 bases, with 8 bases between. The CDR3 contains 12 residues. For the CDR3, the DNA is TGTGCCAGCAACCGACAGCAAGAGACCCAGTACTTC. This encodes CASNRQQETQYF.

This chain uses TRBV7-9 with TRBJ1-1; 7 nucleotides match TRBD1. The germline V gene has CDR1 SEHNR and CDR2 FQNEAQ (reference sequence). The V segment lost 1 base and the J segment 5 bases; nucleotides outside the gene matches: 4. This CDR3 has 14 amino acids. CDR3: CASSLGRGPTEAFF. CDR3 nucleotide sequence: TGTGCCAGCAGCTTAGGTAGGGGGCCTACTGAAGCTTTCTTT.

V is TRBV12-3 or TRBV12-4 and J is TRBJ2-7; TRBD1 is a possible D gene (6 bases). CDR3 length: 11 amino acids. Trimming removed 7 bases from V and 6 bases from J, with 10 bases in between. CDR3 sequence (DNA): TGTGCCAGCACCTCCAGGGGCGAGCAGTACTTC. This encodes CASTSRGEQYF.